This TCR beta chain originates from a study of blood T cell repertoires in COVID-19 (dated by TCRdb to 2018 to 2020). For context, the study as a whole: The collaborator samples originated in the United States, Italy and Spain and spanned the acute and convalescent phases of COVID-19. The prospective study material was composed of cDNA or gDNA derived from T cells, B-cell-depleted T cells, or PBMCs. The dataset comprised deeply sampled blood TCRbeta repertoires from subjects exposed to, actively infected with, or recovered from COVID-19. The repertoires were released in a freely available public database meant as a resource for research on the immune response to SARS-CoV-2. The samples were drawn from the first 160 participants of the ongoing ImmuneRACE study and from about 1,200 subjects provided by 6 global collaborators. The sample metadata nearly always contained a de-identified subject ID, COVID-19 status, age in years and sex. Where available, HLA class I and class II types were taken from metadata supplied by the sample provider and were not determined by assay-based typing. What the research found in general, with its limitations: The quantity of clinical and demographic metadata differed by source and by participant and was supplied without curation.

Of note for this clone: The antigen this receptor binds is unknown. There are no base qualities to consult, and no much larger clone falls within one base.

V is clipped by 4 bases and J by 3 bases, and the sequence between their germline boundaries is 10 bases long. The CDR1 and CDR2 encoded by the germline V gene (reference sequence) are LGHDT and YNNKEL. Taken from cysteine to phenylalanine, the CDR3 has 14 residues. Left in the record is the CDR3 DNA by itself, 42 bases read in frame from the first base. The immunoSEQ Assay, a bias-controlled multiplex PCR, was used to amplify TCRbeta CDR3 regions from genomic DNA. On the authors' methods: Nucleated cell counts per sample were estimated from amplification of reference gene primers within the assay. To quantify the absolute abundance of each unique TCRbeta CDR3 rearrangement, sequence reads were collapsed and filtered. For each sample, productive Simpson clonality was calculated as the square root of Simpson's diversity index across productive rearrangements. This is the immuneACCESS table as TCRdb keeps it, with only in-frame sequences that have V and J called. A part of the clones is gone; compared with another copy, unresolved V genes explain less than half, and the rest is unexplained. V, J and clone size derive from that table, while D and trimming were established from the DNA sequence. The sample includes 250,000 to 300,000 clones, with 80% to 90% observed a single time. The top ten clones comprise approximately 11% of the sample.

Each collaborating institution followed its own protocols to collect whole blood in K2EDTA tubes. For TCRbeta analysis, collaborators shipped samples as frozen whole blood, isolated PBMCs, or DNA extracted from either of those sample types. Sequenced input: peripheral blood. The sequence links TRBV3-1 (or the pseudogene TRBV3-2) to TRBJ1-5; the D segment could be TRBD1, given 6 matching bases. The sequence was collected from a woman aged 70-85 years with acute or convalescent COVID-19. CDR3 region: CASSLRTDNQPQHF. The nucleotides are TGTGCCAGCAGCCTAAGGACAGACAATCAGCCCCAGCATTTT.